This is a list of T cell receptor beta chains from one sample in a study of T cell changes during pregnancy in multiple sclerosis. The method was immunoSEQ multiplex PCR; TCRdb's version includes in-frame clones alone and lacks a portion of them. The sample has around 84,000 clones; 94% are singletons. The sequenced sample was peripheral blood, obtained in the second trimester of pregnancy. These receptors all come from a female donor in good health, enrolled as a control in a pregnancy study. Each CDR3 is given with its conserved first and last residue. Fields, in order: D gene, J gene, V gene, clone size, CDR3 protein, CDR3 DNA. The D gene is left open where the match is weak. Expanded clones are given a class, and other clones once, few, many or no size at all.

>NA|TRBJ1-5|TRBV6-5|NA
CASSPYSNQPQHF
TGTGCCAGCAGTCCCTATAGCAATCAGCCCCAGCATTTT
>NA|TRBJ2-3|TRBV15|NA
CATSSGVPDTQYF
TGTGCCACCAGCAGCGGGGTCCCAGATACGCAGTATTTT
>NA|TRBJ2-7|TRBV6-1|NA
CASSELPKKLSSYEQYF
TGTGCCAGCAGTGAACTCCCTAAAAAACTAAGCTCCTACGAGCAGTACTTC
>TRBD2|TRBJ2-3|TRBV7-9|NA
CASSLTAGGPSTDTQYF
TGTGCCAGCAGCCTTACAGCGGGAGGGCCCAGTACAGATACGCAGTATTTT
>TRBD2|TRBJ2-7|TRBV18|NA
CASSPPGLAGAYEQYF
TGTGCCAGCTCACCACCGGGACTAGCGGGAGCATACGAGCAGTACTTC
>NA|TRBJ2-1|TRBV5-1|NA
CATSPGVAGLNEQFF
TGCGCCACTTCCCCAGGGGTAGCGGGCTTGAATGAGCAGTTCTTC
>NA|TRBJ2-3|TRBV7-2|NA
CAATGTLTDTQYF
TGTGCCGCTACCGGGACACTCACAGATACGCAGTATTTT
>NA|TRBJ1-3|TRBV2|NA
CASAAQGSGNTIYF
TGTGCCAGTGCGGCGCAGGGCTCTGGAAACACCATATATTTT
>TRBD2|TRBJ2-7|TRBV28|NA
CASSFQGLAGGQGYF
TGTGCCAGCAGTTTCCAGGGACTAGCGGGAGGGCAGGGGTACTTC
>TRBD1|TRBJ2-2|TRBV7-9|NA
CASSSSTGRDTGELFF
TGTGCCAGCAGCTCCTCGACAGGGCGGGACACCGGGGAGCTGTTTTTT
>NA|TRBJ1-3|TRBV4-1|NA
CASSSRDWRGDTIYF
TGCGCCAGCAGCTCCCGGGACTGGCGAGGGGACACCATATATTTT
>TRBD2|TRBJ2-1|TRBV10-1|once
CASSDRRGTSGCYNEQFF
TGCGCCAGCAGTGACCGACGCGGGACTAGCGGATGCTACAATGAGCAGTTCTTC
>NA|TRBJ1-1|TRBV7-9|NA
CASSFGTEAFF
TGTGCCAGCAGCTTCGGGACTGAAGCTTTCTTT